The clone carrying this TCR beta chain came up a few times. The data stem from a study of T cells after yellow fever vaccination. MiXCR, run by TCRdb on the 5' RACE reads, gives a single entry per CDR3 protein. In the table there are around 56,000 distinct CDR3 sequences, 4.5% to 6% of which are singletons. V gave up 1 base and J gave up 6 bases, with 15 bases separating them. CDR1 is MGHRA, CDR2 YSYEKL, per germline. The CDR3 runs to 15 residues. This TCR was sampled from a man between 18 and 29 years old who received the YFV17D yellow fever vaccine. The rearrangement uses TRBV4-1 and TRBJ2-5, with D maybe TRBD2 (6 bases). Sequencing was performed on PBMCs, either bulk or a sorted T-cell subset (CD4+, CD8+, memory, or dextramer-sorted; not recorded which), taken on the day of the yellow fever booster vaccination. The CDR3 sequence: CASSQGVGGGKTQYF. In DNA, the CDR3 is TGCGCCAGCAGCCAAGGGGTCGGGGGTGGTAAGACCCAGTACTTC.